This T cell receptor beta chain was documented in a study of cytomegalovirus exposure and HLA in healthy donors. Amplification used 60 Vbeta primers and 13 Jbeta primers. Here immunoSEQ multiplex PCR was the method, and the copy in TCRdb shows in-frame clones only, minus some. The data contain approximately 190,000 clones, around four fifths of them singletons. This clone has a handful of counts. This TCR derives from a woman aged 18-29 years in good health and CMV-seronegative. The sequenced sample was PBMCs.

CDR3 region: CASSPERGVWYF. CDR3 nucleotides: TGTGCCAGCAGCCCTGAACGGGGGGTATGGTACTTC. This rearrangement joins TRBV7-9 to TRBJ2-7; 7 bases align to TRBD2. Germline V gene lookup returns CDR1 SEHNR and CDR2 FQNEAQ (reference sequence). V trimming: 5 bases; J trimming: 12 bases; junction bases outside the gene matches: 10. This CDR3 is 12 amino acids long. The whole variable domain, filled in from reference TRBV7-9 and TRBJ2-7, reads DTGVSQNPRHKITKRGQNVTFRCDPISEHNRLYWYRQTLGQGPEFLTYFQNEAQLEKSRLLSDRFSAERPKGSFSTLEIQRTEQGDSAMYLCASSPERGVWYFGPGTRLTVT.